This entry features one T cell receptor (beta chain) sequence. CDR3 length equals 15 residues. The trim removed 8 bases at V and 4 bases at J, leaving 7 bases unmatched. Germline V lookup: CDR1 MDHEN, CDR2 SYDVKM. Profiling relied on immunoSEQ multiplex PCR, and the TCRdb table lists in-frame clones only, not all of them. The data contain about 6,400 clones, almost 80% of them singletons. These data belong to a study of immune evolution from preneoplasia to lung adenocarcinoma. J is TRBJ2-2 and V is TRBV28; 10 bases are shared with TRBD2. This receptor was identified in a person aged 60-79 years with lung adenocarcinoma. The material sequenced was FFPE minimally invasive lung adenocarcinoma tissue. CDR3 nucleotide sequence: TGTGCCAGCCTGAATTTAGCGGGGGGCACCGGGGAGCTGTTTTTT. Amino acid sequence: CASLNLAGGTGELFF.